Below, 3 T cell receptor beta chains from the same sample are listed, as sequenced in a study of OX40 agonist ivuxolimab in advanced cancers. Here immunoSEQ multiplex PCR was the method, and the copy in TCRdb shows in-frame clones only, minus some. Among approximately 43,000 clones listed, about 82% were seen once. The specimen was CD4+ or CD8+ T cells sorted from blood, collected in a trial of the OX40 agonist ivuxolimab. These receptors came from an adult with an advanced solid tumor such as melanoma, head and neck, liver or kidney cancer.

V usage is TRBV29-1 and J usage is TRBJ1-4; no definite D call. The CDR3 totals 15 residues. Germline assignment: CDR1 SQVTM and CDR2 ANQGSEA. V gave up 4 bases and J gave up 4 bases, with 16 bases separating them. The CDR3 DNA reads TGCAGCGTTGCTCTGTCGAGCAGTTTTAATGAAAAACTGTTTTTT. It codes for CSVALSSSFNEKLFF.

This clone occurred a few times. In the same sample, other DNA sequences code for this CDR3. This chain links TRBV7-2 with TRBJ2-7; no firm D call. CDR1 is SGHTA, CDR2 FQGNSA, per germline. The V end was cut by 1 base, the J end by 7 bases, with 8 bases between. The CDR3 loop spans 12 amino acids. The CDR3 region is CASSLGRGEQYF. CDR3 nucleotides: TGTGCCAGCAGCTTAGGCCGAGGTGAGCAGTACTTC.

The chain uses TRBV25-1 and TRBJ2-1; D may be TRBD1 (5 bases). This CDR3 contains 16 residues. Germline assignment: CDR1 MGHDK and CDR2 SYGVNS. V was pared by 1 base and J by 1 base, with 11 bases between. The CDR3 sequence: CASSEWGRGSYNEQFF. The DNA for the CDR3 is TGTGCCAGCAGTGAATGGGGAAGGGGATCCTACAATGAGCAGTTCTTC.